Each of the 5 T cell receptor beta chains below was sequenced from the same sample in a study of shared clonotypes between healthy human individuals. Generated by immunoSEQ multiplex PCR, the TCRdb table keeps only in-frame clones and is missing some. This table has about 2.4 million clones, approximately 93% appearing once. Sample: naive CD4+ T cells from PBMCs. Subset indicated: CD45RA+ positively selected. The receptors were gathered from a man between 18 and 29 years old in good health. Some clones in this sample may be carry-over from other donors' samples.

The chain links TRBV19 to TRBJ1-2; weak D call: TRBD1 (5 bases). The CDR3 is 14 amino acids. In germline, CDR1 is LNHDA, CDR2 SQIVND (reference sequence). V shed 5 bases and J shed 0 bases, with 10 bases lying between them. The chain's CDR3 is CASSGGTANYGYTF. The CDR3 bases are TGTGCCAGTAGTGGTGGGACTGCTAACTATGGCTACACCTTC.

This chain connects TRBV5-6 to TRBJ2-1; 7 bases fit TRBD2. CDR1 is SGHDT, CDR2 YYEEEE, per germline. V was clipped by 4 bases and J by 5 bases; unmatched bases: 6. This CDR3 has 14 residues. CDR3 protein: CASSKTSAHNEQFF. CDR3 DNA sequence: TGTGCCAGCAGCAAAACTAGCGCCCACAATGAGCAGTTCTTC.

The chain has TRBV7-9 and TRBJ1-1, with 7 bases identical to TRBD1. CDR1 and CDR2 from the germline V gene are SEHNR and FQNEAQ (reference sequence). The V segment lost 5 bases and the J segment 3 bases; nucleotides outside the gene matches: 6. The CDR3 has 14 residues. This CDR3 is CASSQEQGYTEAFF. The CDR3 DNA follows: TGTGCCAGCAGCCAGGAACAGGGGTACACTGAAGCTTTCTTT.

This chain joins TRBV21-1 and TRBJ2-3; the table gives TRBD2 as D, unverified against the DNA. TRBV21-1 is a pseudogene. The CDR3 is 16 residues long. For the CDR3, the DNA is TGTGCCAGCAGCAGTCCGCGGGAGGGTGCCACAGATACGCAGTATTTT. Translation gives CASSSPREGATDTQYF.

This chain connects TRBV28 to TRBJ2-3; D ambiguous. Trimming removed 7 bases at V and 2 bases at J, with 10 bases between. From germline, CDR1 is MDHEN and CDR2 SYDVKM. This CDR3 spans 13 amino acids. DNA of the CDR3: TGTGCCAGCAACAGTCAGGTCACAGATACGCAGTATTTT. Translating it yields CASNSQVTDTQYF.